Each of the 21 T cell receptor beta chains below was sequenced from the same sample in a study of T cell responses to AZD1222 COVID-19 vaccine (TCRdb year 2021). The time point label corresponds to: about 28 days (+/-7) after the second vaccine dose. Receptor amplification or capture employed the immunoSEQ multiplex PCR assay. Held by TCRdb, this immuneACCESS table contains in-frame sequences only and omits some clones. Under half of the omission traces to an unresolved V gene where checked; the cause of the rest is unknown. For this sample there are about 180,000 clones; 88% appear just once. 25% to 30% of the sample belongs to the ten largest clones. The sequencing used peripheral blood, collected 28 days after the second AZD1222 dose. Source of these receptors: an adult who received the AZD1222 COVID-19 vaccine.

This clone was counted once. This chain links TRBV7-3 with TRBJ2-6; D not resolved. V shed 1 base and J shed 4 bases, with 11 bases lying between them. Germline V lookup: CDR1 SGHTA, CDR2 FQGTGA. The CDR3 spans 16 residues. CDR3 sequence (DNA): TGTGCCAGCAGCTTAAGGGCCGCTATCGGGGCCAACGTCCTGACTTTC. Amino acids: CASSLRAAIGANVLTF.

This clone has a single count. The J gene is TRBJ1-4, the V gene TRBV18; tentatively, D is TRBD1 (5 bases). Trimming stripped 6 bases from V and 0 bases from J, with 11 bases between. The CDR3 spans 15 residues. CDR1 is KGHSH and CDR2 is LQKENI in the germline V gene. For the CDR3, the DNA is TGTGCCAGCTCCCCGAGGGGAGCAACTAATGAAAAACTGTTTTTT. Residues: CASSPRGATNEKLFF.

The chain recombines TRBV5-1 with TRBJ2-5, with D maybe TRBD2 (7 bases). Per the germline V gene, CDR1 is SGHRS and CDR2 is YFSETQ. The CDR3 consists of 15 residues. The ends were cut back, 2 bases at V and 3 bases at J, with 14 bases in the middle. The DNA for the CDR3 is TGCGCCAGCAGCTTTAGGGGGGGAGTCGAAGAGACCCAGTACTTC. As protein: CASSFRGGVEETQYF.

The chain combines TRBV28 with TRBJ2-3, with a possible D match to TRBD2 (6 bases). The germline V gene encodes CDR1 MDHEN and CDR2 SYDVKM. The CDR3 extends over 15 amino acids. Trimming pared 3 bases from V and 3 bases from J, leaving 13 bases between. The DNA for the CDR3 is TGTGCCAGCAGTTTCCGGGGCGCGGGGACAGATACGCAGTATTTT. Its protein product is CASSFRGAGTDTQYF.

J is TRBJ1-2 and V is TRBV4-3; 8 bases line up with TRBD1. The CDR3 totals 14 residues. Germline V CDR1 and CDR2: LGHNA, YSLEER. V lost 3 bases and J lost 7; bases outside the gene matches: 7. The CDR3 loop is CASSQAQGASGYTF. CDR3 bases: TGCGCCAGCAGCCAGGCCCAGGGGGCGAGTGGCTACACCTTC.

J is TRBJ2-7 and V is TRBV7-2; TRBD2 matches at 11 bases. V dropped 0 bases and J dropped 1; count of bases not matched to a gene: 14. Germline loops: CDR1 SGHTA, CDR2 FQGNSA. This CDR3 spans 20 amino acids. In DNA, the CDR3 is TGTGCCAGCAGCTTAGCAGGGACTAGCGGATACCACCAGATGTCCTACGAGCAGTACTTC. This codes for CASSLAGTSGYHQMSYEQYF.

The V gene is TRBV7-2, the J gene TRBJ2-1, with 7 bases identical to TRBD2. The ends lost 3 bases at V and 9 bases at J; junction bases unmatched: 5. Germline loops: CDR1 SGHTA, CDR2 FQGNSA. The length of the CDR3 is 13 residues. The DNA for the CDR3 is TGTGCCAGCAGCTTGGGGTCGGGGGGTGAGCAGTTCTTC. Amino acids: CASSLGSGGEQFF.

V usage is TRBV5-1 and J usage is TRBJ2-3; D not certain. CDR3 size: 13 residues. The germline V gene has CDR1 SGHRS and CDR2 YFSETQ. The V end was cut by 3 bases, the J end by 2 bases, with 7 bases between. DNA for the CDR3: TGCGCCAGCAGCTCCCGTGACACAGATACGCAGTATTTT. This gives the protein CASSSRDTDTQYF.

In its sample, this clone was seen a few times. The chain links TRBV2 to TRBJ2-7; 10 bases fit TRBD1. CDR1 and CDR2 (germline): SNHLY, FYNNEI. V gave up 8 bases and J gave up 5 bases; unmatched junction bases: 9. The CDR3 length is 14 residues. CDR3 nucleotides: TGTGCCAGCCGAACGGGACAGGGGTTGCACGAGCAGTACTTC. Amino acid sequence: CASRTGQGLHEQYF. The full variable domain, rest sourced from reference TRBV2 and TRBJ2-7, is EPEVTQTPSHQVTQMGQEVILRCVPISNHLYFYWYRQILGQKVEFLVSFYNNEISEKSEIFDDQFSVERPDGSNFTLKIRSTKLEDSAMYFCASRTGQGLHEQYFGPGTRLTVT.

The chain recombines TRBV9 with TRBJ2-3; the D call may be TRBD1 or TRBD2 (6 bases each). With 3 bases removed from V and 5 bases from J, the gap between germline ends came to 13 bases. CDR3 length equals 14 residues. Germline lookup yields CDR1 SGDLS and CDR2 YYNGEE. The CDR3 sequence is CASSGRDNRDTQYF. CDR3 nucleotides: TGTGCCAGCAGCGGGCGGGACAATAGAGATACGCAGTATTTT.

The rearrangement uses TRBV14 and TRBJ2-2; 7 bases agree with TRBD2. The CDR3 consists of 16 residues. Germline CDR1 reads SGHDN; CDR2 reads FVKESK. After removal of 6 bases from V and 4 bases from J, the junction contained 11 bases not matched to a gene. The CDR3 DNA is TGTGCCAGCAGTCAATACGTGACTAGCTCCACCGGGGAGCTGTTTTTT. Its translation: CASSQYVTSSTGELFF.

V is TRBV3-1 (or the pseudogene TRBV3-2) and J is TRBJ2-5, with D perhaps assigned TRBD1 or TRBD2 (5 bases each). This CDR3 spans 14 amino acids. Germline assignment: CDR1 LGHDT and CDR2 YNNKEL (reference sequence). Trimming left V 3 bases short and J 0 bases short, with 8 bases between. CDR3 loop: CASSHWGNQETQYF. CDR3 DNA: TGTGCCAGCAGCCATTGGGGGAACCAAGAGACCCAGTACTTC.

The chain recombines TRBV28 with TRBJ2-7; 7 bases are a match to TRBD2. Germline V gene data show CDR1 as MDHEN and CDR2 as SYDVKM. Trimming removed 2 bases from V and 6 bases from J; junction bases left unmatched: 7. The CDR3 has 14 residues. The CDR3 DNA reads TGTGCCAGCAGTTTAGGGGGGGTTTGGGGCGAGCAGTACTTC. Its translation: CASSLGGVWGEQYF.

The chain is built from TRBV27 and TRBJ2-7; 7 bases line up with TRBD1. The CDR3 is 15 amino acids. Germline CDR1 and CDR2: MNHEY and SMNVEV (reference sequence). V dropped 5 bases and J dropped 2; count of bases not matched to a gene: 9. CDR3: CASSPHRGSTYEQYF. CDR3 nucleotide sequence: TGTGCCAGCAGTCCCCACAGGGGTTCTACCTACGAGCAGTACTTC.

This sequence joins TRBV12-3 or TRBV12-4 and TRBJ2-3, with D uncertain. Trimming removed 7 bases at V and 3 bases at J, with 5 bases between. The CDR3 sequence is 11 residues long. CDR3 sequence: CASTDTDTQYF. The CDR3 coding sequence is TGTGCCAGCACCGATACAGATACGCAGTATTTT.

This rearrangement joins TRBV13 to TRBJ2-5; TRBD2 aligns across 11 bases. Germline lookup yields CDR1 PRHDT and CDR2 FYEKMQ (reference sequence). CDR3 length: 17 amino acids. The junction had 8 bases not matched to a gene; V was cut back by 5 bases and J by 0 bases. The CDR3 DNA follows: TGTGCCAGCAGCAGAGAGAGGACTAGCGGGTACCAAGAGACCCAGTACTTC. Encoded protein: CASSRERTSGYQETQYF.

CDR3 region: CASSSLGDKGKNIQYF. The CDR3 DNA is TGTGCCAGCAGTTCCCTCGGGGACAAGGGCAAAAACATTCAGTACTTC. The chain combines TRBV6-5 with TRBJ2-4, with a possible D match to TRBD1 (6 bases). The CDR3 has 16 residues. V shed 4 bases and J shed 3 bases, with 16 bases lying between them. Per germline, CDR1 MNHEY and CDR2 SVGAGI.

V gene TRBV28 combines with J gene TRBJ2-5; the D gene is possibly TRBD1 (5 bases). The CDR3 extends over 14 amino acids. V was pared by 8 bases and J by 4 bases, with 17 bases between. Germline V CDR1 and CDR2: MDHEN, SYDVKM. In DNA, the CDR3 is TGTGCCAGCGGGTTTGCGGAGCAGGGAGAGACCCAGTACTTC. Translation: CASGFAEQGETQYF.

This chain joins TRBV7-3 and TRBJ1-6; D remains ambiguous. CDR3 length: 16 amino acids. V was clipped by 0 bases and J by 7 bases, with 13 bases between them. CDR1 and CDR2 (germline): SGHTA, FQGTGA. CDR3 protein: CASSLTGPLGNSPLHF. CDR3 bases: TGTGCCAGCAGCTTAACGGGTCCCTTGGGCAATTCACCCCTCCACTTT.

This chain links TRBV7-2 with TRBJ1-4, with D perhaps matching TRBD1 (6 bases). Looked up from germline, CDR1 is SGHTA and CDR2 is FQGNSA. The V and J ends lost 0 bases and 8 bases respectively, with 16 bases between them. CDR3 length: 16 amino acids. The CDR3, as DNA: TGTGCCAGCAGCTTAGCGCTGGGGTCCAGGGGAGAAAAACTGTTTTTT. Amino acids: CASSLALGSRGEKLFF.

The V and J genes are TRBV5-1 and TRBJ2-3; tentatively, D is TRBD1 or TRBD2 (5 bases each). The length of the CDR3 is 15 residues. Germline assignment: CDR1 SGHRS and CDR2 YFSETQ. The V end lost 1 base, the J end lost 2 bases, and 11 bases lay between the germline ends. The CDR3 nucleotides read TGCGCCAGCAGCTTGTCCCCGGGACCCACAGATACGCAGTATTTT. Translated, it gives CASSLSPGPTDTQYF.